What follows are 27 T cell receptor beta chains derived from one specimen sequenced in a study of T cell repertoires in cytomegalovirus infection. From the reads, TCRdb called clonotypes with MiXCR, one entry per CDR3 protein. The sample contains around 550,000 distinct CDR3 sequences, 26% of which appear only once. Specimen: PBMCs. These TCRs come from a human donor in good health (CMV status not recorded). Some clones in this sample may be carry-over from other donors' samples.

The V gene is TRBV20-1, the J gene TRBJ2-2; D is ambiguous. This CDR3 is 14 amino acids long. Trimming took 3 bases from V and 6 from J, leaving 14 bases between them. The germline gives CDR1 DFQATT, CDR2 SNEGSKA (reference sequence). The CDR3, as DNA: TGCAGTGCTAGGCGCCGTAGTAGCCCCGGGGAGCTGTTTTTT. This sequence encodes CSARRRSSPGELFF.

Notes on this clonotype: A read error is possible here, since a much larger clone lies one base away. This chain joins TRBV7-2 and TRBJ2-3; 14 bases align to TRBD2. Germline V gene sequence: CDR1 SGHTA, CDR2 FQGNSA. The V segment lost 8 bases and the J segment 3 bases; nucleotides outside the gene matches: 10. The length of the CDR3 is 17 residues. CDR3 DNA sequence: TGTGCCAGCGGCCGGGGACTAGCGGGAGTACAGACAGATACGCAGTATTTT. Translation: CASGRGLAGVQTDTQYF. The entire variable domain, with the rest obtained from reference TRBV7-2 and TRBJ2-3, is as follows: GAGVSQSPSNKVTEKGKDVELRCDPISGHTALYWYRQSLGQGLEFLIYFQGNSAPDKSGLPSDRFSAERTGGSVSTLTIQRTQQEDSAVYLCASGRGLAGVQTDTQYFGPGTRLTVL.

This CDR3 reads CASSYAPPGLAYTGELFF. In DNA form, the CDR3 reads TGTGCCAGCAGTTACGCGCCCCCGGGACTAGCGTACACCGGGGAGCTGTTTTTT. This sequence joins TRBV6-5 and TRBJ2-2; TRBD2 aligns across 10 bases. The CDR3 loop spans 18 amino acids. Losses at the gene ends were 2 bases for V and 3 bases for J; bases not matched to a gene: 9. Germline V gene data show CDR1 as MNHEY and CDR2 as SVGAGI.

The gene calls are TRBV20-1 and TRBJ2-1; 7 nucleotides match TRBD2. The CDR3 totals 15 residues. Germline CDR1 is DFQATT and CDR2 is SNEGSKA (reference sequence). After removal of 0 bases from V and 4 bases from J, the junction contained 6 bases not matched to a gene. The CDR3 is CSARDPSGDYNEQFF. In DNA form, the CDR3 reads TGCAGTGCTAGAGATCCCAGCGGGGATTACAATGAGCAGTTCTTC.

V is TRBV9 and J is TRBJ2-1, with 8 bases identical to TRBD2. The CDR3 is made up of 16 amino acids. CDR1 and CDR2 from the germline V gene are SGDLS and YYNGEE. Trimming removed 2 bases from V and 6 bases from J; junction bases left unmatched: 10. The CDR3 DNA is TGTGCCAGCAGCGTTGAGAATAGCGGGATCTCCAATGAGCAGTTCTTC. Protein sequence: CASSVENSGISNEQFF.

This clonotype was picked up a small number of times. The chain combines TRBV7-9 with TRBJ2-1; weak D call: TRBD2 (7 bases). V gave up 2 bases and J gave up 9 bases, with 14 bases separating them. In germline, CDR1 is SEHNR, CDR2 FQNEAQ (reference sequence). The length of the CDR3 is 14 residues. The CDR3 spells CASSLSPRGGEQFF. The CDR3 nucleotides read TGTGCCAGCAGCTTATCCCCGAGGGGGGGTGAGCAGTTCTTC.

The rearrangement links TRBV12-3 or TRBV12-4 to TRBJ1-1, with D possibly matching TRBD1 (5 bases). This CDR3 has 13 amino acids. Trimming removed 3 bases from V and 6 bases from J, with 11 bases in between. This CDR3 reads CASSLGGVSEAFF. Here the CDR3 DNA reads TGTGCCAGCAGTTTGGGAGGGGTTTCTGAAGCTTTCTTT.

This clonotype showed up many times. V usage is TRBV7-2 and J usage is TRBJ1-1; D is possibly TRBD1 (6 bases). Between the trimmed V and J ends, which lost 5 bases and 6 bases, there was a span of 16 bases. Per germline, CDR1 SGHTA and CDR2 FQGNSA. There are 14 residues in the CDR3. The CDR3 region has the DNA TGTGCCAGCAGCCCGAAGGGCGGACAGCCTGAAGCTTTCTTT. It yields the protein CASSPKGGQPEAFF. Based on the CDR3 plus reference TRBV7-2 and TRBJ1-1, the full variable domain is GAGVSQSPSNKVTEKGKDVELRCDPISGHTALYWYRQSLGQGLEFLIYFQGNSAPDKSGLPSDRFSAERTGGSVSTLTIQRTQQEDSAVYLCASSPKGGQPEAFFGQGTRLTVV.

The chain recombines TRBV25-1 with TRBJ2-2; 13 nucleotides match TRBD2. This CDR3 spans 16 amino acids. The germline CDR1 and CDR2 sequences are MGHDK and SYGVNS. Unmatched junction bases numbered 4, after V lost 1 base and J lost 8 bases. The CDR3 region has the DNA TGTGCCAGCAGTGAATCCGGACTAGCGGGAGCTGGGGAGCTGTTTTTT. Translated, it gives CASSESGLAGAGELFF.

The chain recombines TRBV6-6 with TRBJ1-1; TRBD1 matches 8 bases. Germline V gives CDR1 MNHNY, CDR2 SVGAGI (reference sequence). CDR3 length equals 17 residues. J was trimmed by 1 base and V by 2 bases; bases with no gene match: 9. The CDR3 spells CASSYPEGQATNTEAFF. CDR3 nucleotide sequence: TGTGCCAGCAGTTACCCGGAGGGACAGGCGACGAACACTGAAGCTTTCTTT.

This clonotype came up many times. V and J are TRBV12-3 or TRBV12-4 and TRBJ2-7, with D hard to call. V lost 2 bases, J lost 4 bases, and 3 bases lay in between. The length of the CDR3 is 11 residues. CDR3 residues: CASSLQYEQYV. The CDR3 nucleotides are TGTGCCAGCAGTTTACAATACGAGCAGTACGTC.

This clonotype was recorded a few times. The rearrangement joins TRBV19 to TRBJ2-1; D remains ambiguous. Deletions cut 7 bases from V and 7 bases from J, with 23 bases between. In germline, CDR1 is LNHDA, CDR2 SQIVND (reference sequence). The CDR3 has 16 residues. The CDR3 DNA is TGTGCCAGTACTCCCCGGGTCCTTTGGGAAAAAAATGAGCAGTTCTTC. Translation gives CASTPRVLWEKNEQFF.

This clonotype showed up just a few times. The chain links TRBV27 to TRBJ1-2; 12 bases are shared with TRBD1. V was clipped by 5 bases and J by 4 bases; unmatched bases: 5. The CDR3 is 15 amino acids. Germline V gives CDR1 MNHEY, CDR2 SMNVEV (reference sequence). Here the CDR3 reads CASSPGTGGLYGYTF. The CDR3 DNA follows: TGTGCCAGCAGTCCCGGGACAGGGGGCCTCTATGGCTACACCTTC.

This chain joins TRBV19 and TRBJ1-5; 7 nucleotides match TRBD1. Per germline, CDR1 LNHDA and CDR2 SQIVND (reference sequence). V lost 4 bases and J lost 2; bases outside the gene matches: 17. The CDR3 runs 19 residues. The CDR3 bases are TGTGCCAGTAGTACCCCTAAGGGGACAGCGAGTTTGGGCAATCAGCCCCAGCATTTT. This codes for CASSTPKGTASLGNQPQHF.

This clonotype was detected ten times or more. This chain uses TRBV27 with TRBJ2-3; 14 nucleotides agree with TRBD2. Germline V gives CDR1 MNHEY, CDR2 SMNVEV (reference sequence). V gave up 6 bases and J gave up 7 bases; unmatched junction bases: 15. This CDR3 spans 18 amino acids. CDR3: CASSRPTGTSGSVNTQYF. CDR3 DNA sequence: TGTGCCAGCAGCCGCCCGACGGGGACTAGCGGGAGTGTAAATACGCAGTATTTT.

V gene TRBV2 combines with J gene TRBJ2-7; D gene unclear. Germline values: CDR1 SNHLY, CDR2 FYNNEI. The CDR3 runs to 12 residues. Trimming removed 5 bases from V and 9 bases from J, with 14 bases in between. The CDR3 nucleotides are TGTGCCAGCAGTACCCGGGCCCGAGGGCAGTACGTC. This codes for CASSTRARGQYV.

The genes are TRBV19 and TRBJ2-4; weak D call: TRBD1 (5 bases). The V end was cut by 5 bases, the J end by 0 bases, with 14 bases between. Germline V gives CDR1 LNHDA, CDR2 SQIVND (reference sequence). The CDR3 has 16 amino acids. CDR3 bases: TGTGCCAGTAGTCTAAGGGGCTTTCTAGCCAAAAACATTCAGTACTTC. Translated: CASSLRGFLAKNIQYF.

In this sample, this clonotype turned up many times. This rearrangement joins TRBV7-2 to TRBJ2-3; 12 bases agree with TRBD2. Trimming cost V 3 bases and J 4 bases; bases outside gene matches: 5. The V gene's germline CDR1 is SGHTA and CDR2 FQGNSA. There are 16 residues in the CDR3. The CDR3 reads CASSLGLAGGADTQYF. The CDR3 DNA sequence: TGTGCCAGCAGCTTGGGTCTAGCGGGAGGGGCAGATACGCAGTATTTT. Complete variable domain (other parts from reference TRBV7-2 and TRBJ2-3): GAGVSQSPSNKVTEKGKDVELRCDPISGHTALYWYRQSLGQGLEFLIYFQGNSAPDKSGLPSDRFSAERTGGSVSTLTIQRTQQEDSAVYLCASSLGLAGGADTQYFGPGTRLTVL.

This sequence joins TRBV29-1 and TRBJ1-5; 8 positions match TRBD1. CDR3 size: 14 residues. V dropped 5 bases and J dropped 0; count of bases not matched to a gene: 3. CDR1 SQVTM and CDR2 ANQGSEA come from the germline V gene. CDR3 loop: CSVLDRDSNQPQHF. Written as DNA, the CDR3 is TGCAGCGTTCTGGACAGGGATAGCAATCAGCCCCAGCATTTT.

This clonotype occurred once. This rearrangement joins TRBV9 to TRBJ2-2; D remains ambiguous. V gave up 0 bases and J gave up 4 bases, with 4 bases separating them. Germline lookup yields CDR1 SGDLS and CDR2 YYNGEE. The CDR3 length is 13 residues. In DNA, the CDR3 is TGTGCCAGCAGCGTAGGCAGCACCGGGGAGCTGTTTTTT. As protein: CASSVGSTGELFF.

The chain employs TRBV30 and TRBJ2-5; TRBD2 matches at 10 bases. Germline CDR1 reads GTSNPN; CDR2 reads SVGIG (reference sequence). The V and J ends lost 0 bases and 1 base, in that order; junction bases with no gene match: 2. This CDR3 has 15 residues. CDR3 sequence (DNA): TGTGCCTGGAGTGTTACTAGCGGGGCCCAAGAGACCCAGTACTTC. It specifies CAWSVTSGAQETQYF.

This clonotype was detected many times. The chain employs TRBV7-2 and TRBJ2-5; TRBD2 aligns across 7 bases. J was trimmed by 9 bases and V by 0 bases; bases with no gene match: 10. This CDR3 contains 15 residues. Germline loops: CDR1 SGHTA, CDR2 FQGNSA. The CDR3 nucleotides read TGTGCCAGCAGCTTAGCAGGACTAGGATCCCAGGCCCAGTACTTC. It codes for CASSLAGLGSQAQYF.

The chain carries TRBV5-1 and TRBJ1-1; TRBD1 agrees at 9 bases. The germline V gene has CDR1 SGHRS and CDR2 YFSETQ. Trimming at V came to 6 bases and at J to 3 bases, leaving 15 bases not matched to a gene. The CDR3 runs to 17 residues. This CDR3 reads CASNSYTGGRGDTEAFF. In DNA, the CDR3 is TGCGCCAGCAACTCTTACACAGGGGGCCGGGGTGACACTGAAGCTTTCTTT.

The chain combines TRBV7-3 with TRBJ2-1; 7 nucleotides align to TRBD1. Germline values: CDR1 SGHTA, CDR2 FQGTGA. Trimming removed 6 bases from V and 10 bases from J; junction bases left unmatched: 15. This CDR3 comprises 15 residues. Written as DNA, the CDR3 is TGTGCCAGCAGTCGACAGGGAGCCCAAAAAGGGGAGCAGTTCTTC. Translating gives CASSRQGAQKGEQFF.

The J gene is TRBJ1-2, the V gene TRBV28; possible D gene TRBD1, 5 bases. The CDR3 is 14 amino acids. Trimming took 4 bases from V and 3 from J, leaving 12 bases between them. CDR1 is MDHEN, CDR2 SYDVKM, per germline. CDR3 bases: TGTGCCAGCAGTTGGTTCGGGGGGGACTATGGCTACACCTTC. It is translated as CASSWFGGDYGYTF.

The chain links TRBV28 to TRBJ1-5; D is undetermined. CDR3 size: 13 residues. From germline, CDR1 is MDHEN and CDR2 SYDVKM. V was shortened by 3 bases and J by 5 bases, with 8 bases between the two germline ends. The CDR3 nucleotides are TGTGCCAGCAGTTTGCCCGGGGATCAGCCCCAGCATTTT. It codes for CASSLPGDQPQHF.

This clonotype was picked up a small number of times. In DNA form, the CDR3 reads TGTGCCAGCAGTGGGACTAGCGGGGAGCAGTACTTC. Its protein is CASSGTSGEQYF. The genes are TRBV6-1 and TRBJ2-7; 11 bases agree with TRBD2. Germline V gene lookup returns CDR1 MNHNS and CDR2 SASEGT. The CDR3 runs 12 residues. Trimming removed 4 bases from V and 7 bases from J; junction bases left unmatched: 0.